The T cell receptor beta chain described here comes from a study of blood T cells in healthy people across ages (dated by TCRdb to between 2014 and 2017). Context from the whole study: Template switching captured roughly one uniquely barcoded TCR beta cDNA molecule per two T cells in model experiments. The study measured age-related changes in TCR beta repertoire diversity using deep sequencing normalized with unique cDNA molecular identifiers. Four age groups were formed from the donors: young (average roughly 16 years), middle-aged (approximately 40), aged (about 62) and long-lived (82). To avoid experimental bias, donors of different ages were randomly spread across the sequencing lanes. For two donors (one aged 18 to 30 and one aged 80 or older), the study analyzed two additional independent replicas of 1 million unique cDNA reads from the same blood draw.

Overall study outcomes, separate from this receptor: Estimates of total diversity based on one million sequenced T cells were considered lower bounds and underestimates. As age increased, observed TCR beta diversity per million T cells dropped in a roughly linear way, and a significant reduction was already evident by age 40. Since profiling was done on bulk unsorted PBMCs, naive and antigen-experienced compartments could not be conclusively compared. Because donor CMV infection status was unknown, age-related changes in expanded clonotypes were potentially confounded. The percentage of naive T cells measured by flow cytometry correlated strongly with observed TCR beta diversity. Compared with the aged group, the long-lived group had more naive CD4+ T cells, fewer expanded clones and increased TCR diversity, suggesting age selection.

On this clonotype: Its specific antigen is unknown. Nothing much larger sits one base from this clone, and base qualities are not available.

The donors were 40 or so Caucasian individuals from Russia, aged roughly 6 to 90 years, who were systemically healthy. Approximately 10 milliliters of peripheral blood were collected from each donor into EDTA-treated Vacutainer tubes. Ficoll-Paque density-gradient centrifugation was used to isolate PBMCs, with at least 6.5 million per sample. Trizol reagent was used to extract total RNA from the PBMCs, yielding at least 5.5 micrograms per sample. Naive CD45RAhigh/CD27high T cell percentages were measured by flow cytometry on a PBMC aliquot from every donor. The method behind the library was 5' RACE. For sequencing, an Illumina HiSeq 2500 was employed. A second roughly 7 to 11 cycle PCR used a sample-barcoded 5' primer and a J-beta primer mix. Each TCR beta cDNA molecule received a unique molecular identifier from a template-switch 5' adaptor carrying 12 random nucleotides. At least 2.5 million CDR3-containing paired-end reads were obtained from each sample. The Mint cDNA synthesis kit, primed by a TRBC-specific oligonucleotide, was used to synthesize first-strand cDNA from all RNA. Following uracil-DNA glycosylase treatment, a first 18-cycle PCR with universal primers M1SS and BC2_uni_R was performed on all cDNA. The authors' analysis ran thus. For normalization, 1 million high-quality reads, each with a distinct molecular identifier, were randomly selected from each sample. Instead of being binned into consensus sequences, reads that shared molecular identifiers were thrown out. MiTCR, set to a Q25 quality threshold and the strictest error-elimination algorithm, was used for CDR3 identification, clonotype clustering and error correction. A nonparametric unseen species model with Euler transformation was used to estimate lower-bound total TCR beta diversity. The raw public data were reprocessed by TCRdb itself: fastp quality trimming at Q25, MiXCR clonotype calling, in-frame beta chains only. Under each unique CDR3 protein, matching rows form one entry showing the most common genes and DNA. The V and J calls and clone size are TCRdb's, not the authors'. Across this sample there are just over 800,000 distinct CDR3 sequences, with around two thirds seen only once. Around 30% of the sample goes to the ten largest clones.

Sequencing input: blood. The clonotype was recovered from a young man in good health.

The DNA sequence follows: TGTGCCAGCAGTTTATCGCGCCGCGGTCGGGGTAATTCACCCCTCCACTTT. Translated, it reads CASSLSRRGRGNSPLHF. The V and J segments used are TRBV27 and TRBJ1-6, with no reliable assignment of the D segment. The CDR3 starts with the cysteine, ends with the phenylalanine, and has 17 residues. Kept here is only the CDR3 DNA, which spans 51 bases and is read in frame from base 1. V and J lose 0 bases and 6 bases, and a span of 15 bases separates them. The germline V gene (reference sequence) yields MNHEY for CDR1 and SMNVEV for CDR2.